A selection of T cell receptor beta chains follows, all from one sample in a study of blood T cell repertoires in COVID-19. TCRdb's table, derived via immunoSEQ multiplex PCR, lists solely in-frame clones and lacks some. This sample has roughly 290,000 clones; about 91% occur once, and the top ten carry roughly an eighth. Sequenced material: peripheral blood. All receptors come from a woman aged 60 to 75 with acute or convalescent COVID-19. Each CDR3 is given with its conserved first and last residue. The order of the fields is CDR3 length, J gene, V gene, D gene, CDR3 DNA, CDR3 protein. The D gene is left open where the match is weak.

cdr3_length: 15; j_call: TRBJ2-3; v_call: TRBV29-1; d_call: .; cdr3_nt: TGCAGCGTTGAAGCGGCCCTAGCAGACACAGATACGCAGTATTTT; cdr3_aa: CSVEAALADTDTQYF
cdr3_length: 17; j_call: TRBJ2-6; v_call: TRBV25-1; d_call: TRBD1; cdr3_nt: TGTGCCAGCAGTGAATACGGCAGGGGGCCTGGGGCCAACGTCCTGACTTTC; cdr3_aa: CASSEYGRGPGANVLTF
cdr3_length: 22; j_call: TRBJ2-3; v_call: TRBV2; d_call: TRBD2; cdr3_nt: TGTGCCAGCAGTGCTCTTGGGGCTTCTAGCGGGGGGGCTATATCAGGACCAGATACGCAGTATTTT; cdr3_aa: CASSALGASSGGAISGPDTQYF
cdr3_length: 15; j_call: TRBJ1-1; v_call: TRBV5-4; d_call: TRBD1; cdr3_nt: TGTGCCAGCAGCTCTGGACAGGGGGCGTATACTGAAGCTTTCTTT; cdr3_aa: CASSSGQGAYTEAFF
cdr3_length: 13; j_call: TRBJ1-1; v_call: TRBV2; d_call: .; cdr3_nt: TGTGCCAGCAGTGAACTCTTAAACACTGAAGCTTTCTTT; cdr3_aa: CASSELLNTEAFF
cdr3_length: 16; j_call: TRBJ2-7; v_call: TRBV4-3; d_call: .; cdr3_nt: TGCGCCAGCAGCCAAGTCCCCCGGGGACATTCCTACGAGCAGTACTTC; cdr3_aa: CASSQVPRGHSYEQYF
cdr3_length: 16; j_call: TRBJ1-5; v_call: TRBV19; d_call: .; cdr3_nt: TGTGCCAGTAGTCCCTCCGGGACGGCCGGGGGTAGGCCCCAGCATTTT; cdr3_aa: CASSPSGTAGGRPQHF
cdr3_length: 15; j_call: TRBJ2-3; v_call: TRBV5-1; d_call: TRBD1; cdr3_nt: TGCGCCAGCAGCCCCGGACAGGGTCAGGCAGATACGCAGTATTTT; cdr3_aa: CASSPGQGQADTQYF
cdr3_length: 14; j_call: TRBJ2-7; v_call: TRBV19; d_call: .; cdr3_nt: TGTGCCAGTAGTAAATGGGACACTGGCAACGAGCAGTACTTC; cdr3_aa: CASSKWDTGNEQYF
cdr3_length: 19; j_call: TRBJ2-1; v_call: TRBV2; d_call: TRBD2; cdr3_nt: TGTGCCAGCAGGCCTCCTAGCGGACTCCGTGGGAGCTCCTACAATGAGCAGTTCTTC; cdr3_aa: CASRPPSGLRGSSYNEQFF
cdr3_length: 15; j_call: TRBJ1-3; v_call: TRBV14; d_call: TRBD1; cdr3_nt: TGTGCCAGCAGTACAGGGGGTTTCTCTGGAAACACCATATATTTT; cdr3_aa: CASSTGGFSGNTIYF
cdr3_length: 15; j_call: TRBJ2-1; v_call: TRBV3-1/TRBV3-2; d_call: TRBD2; cdr3_nt: TGTGCCAGCAGCCAAGATTTAGCGGGGGGAAGAGAGCAGTTCTTC; cdr3_aa: CASSQDLAGGREQFF
cdr3_length: 16; j_call: TRBJ2-1; v_call: TRBV7-3; d_call: TRBD2; cdr3_nt: TGTGCCAGCAGCGGGCAGGTGGTAGCGGGAGGTCATGAGCAGTTCTTC; cdr3_aa: CASSGQVVAGGHEQFF
cdr3_length: 16; j_call: TRBJ2-3; v_call: TRBV9; d_call: TRBD2; cdr3_nt: TGTGCCAGCAGCGCCCACGCTAGCGGAGGCACAGATACGCAGTATTTT; cdr3_aa: CASSAHASGGTDTQYF
cdr3_length: 20; j_call: TRBJ1-4; v_call: TRBV24-1; d_call: TRBD1; cdr3_nt: TGTGCCACCAGGACGGACAGGGCGGCATGGGGAACGGCGACTAATGAAAAACTGTTTTTT; cdr3_aa: CATRTDRAAWGTATNEKLFF
cdr3_length: 14; j_call: TRBJ1-4; v_call: TRBV19; d_call: TRBD1; cdr3_nt: TGTGCCAGCGGCCAGACAGGGGGCAGTGAAAAACTGTTTTTT; cdr3_aa: CASGQTGGSEKLFF
cdr3_length: 17; j_call: TRBJ1-5; v_call: TRBV28; d_call: .; cdr3_nt: TGTGCCAGCAGTTTGACCGCAGGGTCCCTAGGCAATCAGCCCCAGCATTTT; cdr3_aa: CASSLTAGSLGNQPQHF
cdr3_length: 16; j_call: TRBJ1-2; v_call: TRBV7-2; d_call: TRBD1; cdr3_nt: TGTGCCAGCAGCTTACTTCCGTCAGGGGGCGACTATGGCTACACCTTC; cdr3_aa: CASSLLPSGGDYGYTF
cdr3_length: 16; j_call: TRBJ1-4; v_call: TRBV5-1; d_call: .; cdr3_nt: TGCGCCAGCAGCCTCCCAGACACAGCAACTAATGAAAAACTGTTTTTT; cdr3_aa: CASSLPDTATNEKLFF
cdr3_length: 14; j_call: TRBJ1-1; v_call: TRBV28; d_call: TRBD1; cdr3_nt: TGTGCCAGCAGTTTTTGGGACAGGGACACTGAAGCTTTCTTT; cdr3_aa: CASSFWDRDTEAFF